This TCR beta chain was obtained from a study of post-analysis software for immune sequencing data. Whole-study findings and limits: Patients showed TRBV5-6, TRBV5-1 and TRBV20-1 among roughly 5 TRBV segments more frequent than in controls. Batch-mates among the samples co-clustered strongly by F measure.

This clonotype was observed a few times. Its antigen is undetermined. Each TCR beta cDNA library carried unique molecular identifiers. TCRdb recomputed calls from the PCR reads with MiXCR, one row per CDR3 protein. The table records 350,000 to 500,000 distinct CDR3 sequences, approximately 39% of them present only once. Germline CDR1 is MNHEY and CDR2 is SMNVEV (reference sequence). The CDR3 spans 14 residues. V was clipped by 4 bases and J by 5 bases, with 14 bases between them. The TCR was taken from a girl aged 2-15 years with multiple sclerosis. The chain links TRBV27 to TRBJ1-1, with TRBD1 as a possible D gene (6 bases). Input material: blood. The CDR3 sequence: CASSSTGWGTEAFF. In DNA, the CDR3 is TGTGCCAGCAGTTCTACAGGGTGGGGGACTGAAGCTTTCTTT.